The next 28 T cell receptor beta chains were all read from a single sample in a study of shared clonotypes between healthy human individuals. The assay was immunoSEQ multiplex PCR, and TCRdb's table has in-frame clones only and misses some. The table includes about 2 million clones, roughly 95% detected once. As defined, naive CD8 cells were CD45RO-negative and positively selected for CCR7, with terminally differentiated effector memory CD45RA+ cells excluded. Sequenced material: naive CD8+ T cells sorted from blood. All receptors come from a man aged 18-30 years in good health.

CDR3 residues: CASSLMATNNEQFF. CDR3 bases: TGTGCCAGCAGTTTAATGGCTACCAACAATGAGCAGTTCTTC. This chain connects TRBV27 to TRBJ2-1; D is undetermined. The V end was cut by 2 bases, the J end by 5 bases, with 10 bases between. Per the germline V gene, CDR1 is MNHEY and CDR2 is SMNVEV (reference sequence). The CDR3 extends over 14 amino acids.

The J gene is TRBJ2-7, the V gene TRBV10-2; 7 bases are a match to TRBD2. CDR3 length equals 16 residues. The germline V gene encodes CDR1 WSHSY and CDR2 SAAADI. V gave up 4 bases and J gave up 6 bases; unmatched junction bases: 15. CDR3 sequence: CASSGGLQGQFPEQYF. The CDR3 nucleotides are TGCGCCAGCAGTGGGGGACTACAAGGACAATTTCCCGAGCAGTACTTC.

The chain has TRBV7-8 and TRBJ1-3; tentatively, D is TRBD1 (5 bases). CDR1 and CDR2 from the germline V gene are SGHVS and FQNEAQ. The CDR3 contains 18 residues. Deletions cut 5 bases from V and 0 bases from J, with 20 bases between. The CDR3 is CASSPQTRGSRSGNTIYF. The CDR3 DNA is TGTGCCAGCAGCCCGCAGACCCGGGGGAGCCGCTCTGGAAACACCATATATTTT.

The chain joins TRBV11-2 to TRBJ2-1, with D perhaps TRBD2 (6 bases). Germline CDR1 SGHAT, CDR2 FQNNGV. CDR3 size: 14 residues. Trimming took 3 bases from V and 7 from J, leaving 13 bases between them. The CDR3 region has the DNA TGTGCCAGCAGCTTTTTTAGCGGTGGGAATGAGCAGTTCTTC. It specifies CASSFFSGGNEQFF.

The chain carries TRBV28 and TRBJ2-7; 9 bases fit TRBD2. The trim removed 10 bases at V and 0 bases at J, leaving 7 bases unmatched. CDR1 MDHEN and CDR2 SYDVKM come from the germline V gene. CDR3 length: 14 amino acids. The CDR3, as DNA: TGTGCCACCAGGTGGCGGGGGGGCTCCTACGAGCAGTACTTC. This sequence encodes CATRWRGGSYEQYF. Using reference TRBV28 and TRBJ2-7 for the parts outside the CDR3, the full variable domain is DVKVTQSSRYLVKRTGEKVFLECVQDMDHENMFWYRQDPGLGLRLIYFSYDVKMKEKGDIPEGYSVSREKKERFSLILESASTNQTSMYLCATRWRGGSYEQYFGPGTRLTVT.

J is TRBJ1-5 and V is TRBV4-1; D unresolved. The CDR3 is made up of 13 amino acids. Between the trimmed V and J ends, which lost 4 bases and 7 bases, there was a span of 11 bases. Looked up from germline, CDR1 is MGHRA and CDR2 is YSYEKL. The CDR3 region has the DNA TGCGCCAGCAGCCTTCGGATTAAGCAGCCCCAGCATTTT. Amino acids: CASSLRIKQPQHF.

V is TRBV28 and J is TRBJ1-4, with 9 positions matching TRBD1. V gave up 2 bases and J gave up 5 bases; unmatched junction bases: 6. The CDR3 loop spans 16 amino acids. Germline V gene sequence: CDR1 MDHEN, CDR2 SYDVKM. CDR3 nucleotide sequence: TGTGCCAGCAGTTTACGCGGACAGGGGAGCAATGAAAAACTGTTTTTT. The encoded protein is CASSLRGQGSNEKLFF.

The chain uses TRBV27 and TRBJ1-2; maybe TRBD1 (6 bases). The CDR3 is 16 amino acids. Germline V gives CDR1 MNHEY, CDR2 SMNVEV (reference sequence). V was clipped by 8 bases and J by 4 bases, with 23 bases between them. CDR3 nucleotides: TGTGCCAGCTTTGGGGACTCCACAGGGCGCGGCTATGGCTACACCTTC. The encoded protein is CASFGDSTGRGYGYTF.

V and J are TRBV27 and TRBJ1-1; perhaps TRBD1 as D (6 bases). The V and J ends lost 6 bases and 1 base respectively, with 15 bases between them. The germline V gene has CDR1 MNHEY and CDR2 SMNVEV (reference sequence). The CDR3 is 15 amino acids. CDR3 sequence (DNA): TGTGCCAGCAGCCCGGGGGCTGGGGCGAACACTGAAGCTTTCTTT. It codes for CASSPGAGANTEAFF.

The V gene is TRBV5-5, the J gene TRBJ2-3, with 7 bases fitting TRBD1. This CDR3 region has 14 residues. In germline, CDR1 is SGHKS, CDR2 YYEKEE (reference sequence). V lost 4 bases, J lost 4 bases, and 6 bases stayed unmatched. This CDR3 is CASSQWTGPDTQYF. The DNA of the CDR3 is TGTGCCAGCAGCCAATGGACAGGCCCAGATACGCAGTATTTT.

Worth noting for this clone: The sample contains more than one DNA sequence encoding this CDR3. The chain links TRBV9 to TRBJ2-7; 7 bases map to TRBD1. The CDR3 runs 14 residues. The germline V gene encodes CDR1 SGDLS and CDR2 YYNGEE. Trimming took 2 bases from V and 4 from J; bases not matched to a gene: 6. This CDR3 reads CASSVGDSQYEQYF. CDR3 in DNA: TGTGCCAGCAGCGTCGGGGACAGTCAATACGAGCAGTACTTC.

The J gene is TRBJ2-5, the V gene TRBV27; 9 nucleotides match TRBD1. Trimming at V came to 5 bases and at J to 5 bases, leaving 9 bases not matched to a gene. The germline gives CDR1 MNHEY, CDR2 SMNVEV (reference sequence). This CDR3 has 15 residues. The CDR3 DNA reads TGTGCCAGCAGTGCCATAGACAGGGGGTGGGAGACCCAGTACTTC. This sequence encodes CASSAIDRGWETQYF.

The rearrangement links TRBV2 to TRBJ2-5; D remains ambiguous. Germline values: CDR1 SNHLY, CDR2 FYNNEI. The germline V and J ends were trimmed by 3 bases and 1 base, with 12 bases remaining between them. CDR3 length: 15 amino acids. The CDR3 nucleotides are TGTGCCAGCAGTGAGGATTGGCGGATCCAAGAGACCCAGTACTTC. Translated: CASSEDWRIQETQYF.

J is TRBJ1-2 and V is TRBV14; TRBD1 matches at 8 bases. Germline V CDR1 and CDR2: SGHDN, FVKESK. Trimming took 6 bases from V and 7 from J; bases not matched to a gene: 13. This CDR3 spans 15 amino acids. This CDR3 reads CASSPEIDRGLGYTF. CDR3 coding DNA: TGTGCCAGCAGTCCGGAAATCGACAGGGGCCTTGGCTACACCTTC.

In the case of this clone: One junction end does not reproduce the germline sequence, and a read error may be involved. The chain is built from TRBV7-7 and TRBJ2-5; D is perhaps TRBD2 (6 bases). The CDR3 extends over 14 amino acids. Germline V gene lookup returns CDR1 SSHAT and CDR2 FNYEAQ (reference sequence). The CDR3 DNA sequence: TGTGCTAGCAGCTTAGTTGGACTACAAGAGACCCAGTACTTC. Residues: CASSLVGLQETQYF.

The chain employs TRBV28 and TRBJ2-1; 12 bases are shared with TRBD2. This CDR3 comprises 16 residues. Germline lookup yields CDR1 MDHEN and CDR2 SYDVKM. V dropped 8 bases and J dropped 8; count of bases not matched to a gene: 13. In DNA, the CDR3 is TGTGCCAGCGGATCACGACTAGCGGGAGATAGGGATGAGCAGTTCTTC. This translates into CASGSRLAGDRDEQFF.

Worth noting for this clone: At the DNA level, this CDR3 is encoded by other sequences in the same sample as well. The CDR3: CASSFGRSSYEQYF. DNA for the CDR3: TGTGCCAGCAGTTTCGGCAGGAGCTCCTACGAGCAGTACTTC. The rearrangement uses TRBV28 and TRBJ2-7, with D unclear. The CDR3 sequence is 14 residues long. Germline V gene sequence: CDR1 MDHEN, CDR2 SYDVKM. Trimming pared 3 bases from V and 0 bases from J, leaving 9 bases between.

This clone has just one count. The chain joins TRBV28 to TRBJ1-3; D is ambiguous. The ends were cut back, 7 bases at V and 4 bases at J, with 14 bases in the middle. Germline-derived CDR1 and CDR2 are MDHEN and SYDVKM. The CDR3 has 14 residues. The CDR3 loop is CASTPLIPGNTIYF. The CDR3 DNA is TGTGCCAGCACCCCTTTGATACCCGGAAACACCATATATTTT.

This CDR3 reads CASSWGSAQHF. Written as DNA, the CDR3 is TGTGCCAGCAGCTGGGGGTCGGCCCAGCATTTT. This chain joins TRBV5-8 and TRBJ1-5; a possible D gene is TRBD1 (5 bases). V lost 3 bases, J lost 11 bases, and 9 bases lay in between. The V gene's germline CDR1 is SGHTS and CDR2 YDEGEE. The CDR3 is 11 amino acids.

The chain's CDR3 is CASSLSEDYGYTF. The CDR3, as DNA: TGTGCCAGCAGCCTCAGTGAAGACTATGGCTACACCTTC. The chain uses TRBV6-5 and TRBJ1-2; no firm D call. Per germline, CDR1 MNHEY and CDR2 SVGAGI. The V end was cut by 6 bases, the J end by 3 bases, with 11 bases between. CDR3 length: 13 residues.

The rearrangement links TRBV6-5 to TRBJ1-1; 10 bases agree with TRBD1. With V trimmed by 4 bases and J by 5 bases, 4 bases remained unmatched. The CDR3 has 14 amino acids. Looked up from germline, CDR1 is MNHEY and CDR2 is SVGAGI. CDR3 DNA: TGTGCCAGCAGTTCCGGGACAGGGGTGACTGAAGCTTTCTTT. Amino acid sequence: CASSSGTGVTEAFF.

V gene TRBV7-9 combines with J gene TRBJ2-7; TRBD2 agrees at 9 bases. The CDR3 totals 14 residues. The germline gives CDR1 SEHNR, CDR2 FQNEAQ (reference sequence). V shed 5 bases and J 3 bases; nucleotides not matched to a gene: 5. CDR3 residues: CASSGSGGSYEQYF. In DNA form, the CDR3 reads TGTGCCAGCAGCGGGAGCGGGGGGAGCTACGAGCAGTACTTC.

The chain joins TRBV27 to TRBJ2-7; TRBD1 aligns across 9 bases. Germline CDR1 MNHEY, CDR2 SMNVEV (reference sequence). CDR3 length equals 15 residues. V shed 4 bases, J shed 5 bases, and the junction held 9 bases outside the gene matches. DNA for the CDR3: TGTGCCAGCAGTTCCGGGGGACAGGGTCTGAACGAGCAGTACTTC. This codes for CASSSGGQGLNEQYF.

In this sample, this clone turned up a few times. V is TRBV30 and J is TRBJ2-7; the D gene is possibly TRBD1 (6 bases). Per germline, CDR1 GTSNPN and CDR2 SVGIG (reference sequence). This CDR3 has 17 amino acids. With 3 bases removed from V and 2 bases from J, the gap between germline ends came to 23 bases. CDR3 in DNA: TGTGCCTGGAGGACCGTCTTTACTACAGGGTGGACCTACGAGCAGTACTTC. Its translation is CAWRTVFTTGWTYEQYF.

This CDR3 reads CASSLSGGSSYNSPLHF. CDR3 nucleotide sequence: TGTGCCAGCAGCTTGTCAGGCGGGAGCTCCTATAATTCACCCCTCCACTTT. The chain joins TRBV5-5 to TRBJ1-6; D unclear. V was cut by 1 base and J by 0 bases, with 11 bases left in between. The CDR3 is made up of 17 amino acids. Germline loops: CDR1 SGHKS, CDR2 YYEKEE (reference sequence).

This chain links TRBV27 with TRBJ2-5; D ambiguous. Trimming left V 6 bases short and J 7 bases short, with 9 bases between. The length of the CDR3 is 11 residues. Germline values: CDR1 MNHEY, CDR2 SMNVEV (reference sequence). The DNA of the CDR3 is TGTGCCAGCAGCCCCCCCGGGACCCAGTACTTC. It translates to CASSPPGTQYF.

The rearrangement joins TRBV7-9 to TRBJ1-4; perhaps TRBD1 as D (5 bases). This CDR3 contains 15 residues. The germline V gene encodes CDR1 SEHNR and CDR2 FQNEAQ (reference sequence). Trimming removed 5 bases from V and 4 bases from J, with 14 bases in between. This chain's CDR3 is CASSHTRGGNEKLFF. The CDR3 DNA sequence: TGTGCCAGCAGCCACACCCGGGGGGGTAATGAAAAACTGTTTTTT.

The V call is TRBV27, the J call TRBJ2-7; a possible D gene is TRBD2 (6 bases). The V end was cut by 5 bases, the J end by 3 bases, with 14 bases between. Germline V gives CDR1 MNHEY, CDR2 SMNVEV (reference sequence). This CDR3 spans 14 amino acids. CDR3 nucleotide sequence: TGTGCCAGCAGTCGGCGGGACGCCTACTACGAGCAGTACTTC. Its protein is CASSRRDAYYEQYF.